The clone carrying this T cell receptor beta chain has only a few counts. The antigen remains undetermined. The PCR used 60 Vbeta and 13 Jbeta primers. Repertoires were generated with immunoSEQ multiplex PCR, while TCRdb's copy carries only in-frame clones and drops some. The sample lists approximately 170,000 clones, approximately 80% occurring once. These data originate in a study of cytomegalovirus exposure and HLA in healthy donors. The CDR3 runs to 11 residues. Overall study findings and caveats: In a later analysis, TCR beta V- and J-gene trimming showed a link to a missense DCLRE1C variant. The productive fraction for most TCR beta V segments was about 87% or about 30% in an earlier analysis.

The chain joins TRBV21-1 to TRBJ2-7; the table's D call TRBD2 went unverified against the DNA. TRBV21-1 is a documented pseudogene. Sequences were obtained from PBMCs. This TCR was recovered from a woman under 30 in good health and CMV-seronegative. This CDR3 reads CASSRSGEQYF. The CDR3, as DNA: TGTGCCAGCAGCCGCTCCGGCGAGCAGTACTTC.